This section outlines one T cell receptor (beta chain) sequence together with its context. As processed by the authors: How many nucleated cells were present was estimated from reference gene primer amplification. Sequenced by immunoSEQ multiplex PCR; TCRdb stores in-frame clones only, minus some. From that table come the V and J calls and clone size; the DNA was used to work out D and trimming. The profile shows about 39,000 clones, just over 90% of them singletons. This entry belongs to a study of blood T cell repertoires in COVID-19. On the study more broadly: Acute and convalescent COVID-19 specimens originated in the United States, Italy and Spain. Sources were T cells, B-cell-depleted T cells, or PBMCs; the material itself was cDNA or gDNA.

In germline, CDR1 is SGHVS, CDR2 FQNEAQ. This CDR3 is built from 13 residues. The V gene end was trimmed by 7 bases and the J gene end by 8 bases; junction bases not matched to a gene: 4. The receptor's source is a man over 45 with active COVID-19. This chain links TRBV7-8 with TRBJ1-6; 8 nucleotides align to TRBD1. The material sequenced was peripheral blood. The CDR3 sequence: CASKGQGDSPLHF. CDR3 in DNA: TGTGCCAGCAAAGGACAGGGTGATTCACCCCTCCACTTT.